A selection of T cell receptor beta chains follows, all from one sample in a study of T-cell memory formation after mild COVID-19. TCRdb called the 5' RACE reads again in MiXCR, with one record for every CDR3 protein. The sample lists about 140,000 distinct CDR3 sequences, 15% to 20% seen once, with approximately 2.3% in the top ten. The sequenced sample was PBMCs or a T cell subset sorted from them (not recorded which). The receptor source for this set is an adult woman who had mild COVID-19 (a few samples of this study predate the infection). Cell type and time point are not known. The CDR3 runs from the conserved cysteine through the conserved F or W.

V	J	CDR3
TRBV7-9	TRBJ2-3	CASTPWLSGSSTDTQYF
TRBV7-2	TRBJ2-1	CASSRSDRDPYNEQFF
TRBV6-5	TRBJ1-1	CASSFTGTLNTEAFF
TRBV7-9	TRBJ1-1	CASSPPVLGEPEAFF
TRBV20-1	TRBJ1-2	CSARDPRNYGYTF
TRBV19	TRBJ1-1	CASSKQGRNTEAFF
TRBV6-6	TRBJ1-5	CASSYTGGVQPQHF
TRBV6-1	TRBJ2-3	CASSVQEFTDTQYF
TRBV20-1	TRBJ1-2	CSARDRYFYGYTF
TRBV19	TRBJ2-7	CASSARQGAYEQYF
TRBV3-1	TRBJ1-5	CASSQAGDQPQHF
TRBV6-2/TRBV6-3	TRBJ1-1	CASSPERLNTEAFF
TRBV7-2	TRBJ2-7	CASRRGTDSYEQYF
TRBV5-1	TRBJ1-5	CASSLGDPNQPQHF
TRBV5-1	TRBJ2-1	CASSPPPAYNEQFF
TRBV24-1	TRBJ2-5	CATSDGFRRGGETQYF
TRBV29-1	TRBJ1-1	CSVAFGQGKAFF
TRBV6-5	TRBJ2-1	CASSYSSGDPFF
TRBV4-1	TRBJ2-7	CASSRPGQGSYEQYF
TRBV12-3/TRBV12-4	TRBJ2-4	CASSLSSGRENIQYF
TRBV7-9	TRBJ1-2	CASSFDGGVHGYTF
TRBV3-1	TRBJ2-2	CASSQLAGGGGELFF